A single sample is the source of the 7 T cell receptor beta chains below, sequenced in a study of cytomegalovirus exposure and HLA in healthy donors. Use of 60 Vbeta and 13 Jbeta primers characterized the PCR. TCRdb keeps only in-frame clones here, not all; method: immunoSEQ multiplex PCR. The sample consists of over 150,000 clones, about 65% of them appearing once. Sequencing was carried out using PBMCs. The receptors were sampled from a woman aged 18-29 years in good health and CMV-seropositive.

This clone was seen a handful of times. The rearrangement links TRBV23-1 to TRBJ1-4, with D maybe TRBD1 (5 bases). TRBV23-1 is designated an ORF whose function remains uncertain. Trimming shortened V by 2 bases and J by 3 bases, and 16 bases separated the two germline ends. This CDR3 region has 17 residues. CDR3 in amino acids: CASSQQWLQESNEKLFF. The CDR3 DNA reads as TGCGCCAGCAGTCAACAGTGGCTACAGGAGTCTAATGAAAAACTGTTTTTT.

The rearrangement links TRBV18 to TRBJ2-5; the match to TRBD2 covers 13 bases. The CDR3 loop spans 14 amino acids. V dropped 4 bases and J dropped 4; count of bases not matched to a gene: 0. Germline V CDR1 and CDR2: KGHSH, LQKENI. The CDR3 loop reads CASSRTSGRETQYF. The CDR3 DNA is TGTGCCAGCTCACGGACTAGCGGGAGAGAGACCCAGTACTTC.

This chain's CDR3 is CASSSQGGTEAFF. For the CDR3, the DNA is TGTGCCAGCAGCTCACAGGGGGGCACTGAAGCTTTCTTT. The J gene is TRBJ1-1, the V gene TRBV7-9; TRBD1 aligns across 8 bases. Germline V gene data show CDR1 as SEHNR and CDR2 as FQNEAQ (reference sequence). This CDR3 contains 13 residues. V was clipped by 4 bases and J by 4 bases; unmatched bases: 2.

The CDR3 DNA reads as TGTGCCAGCAGCCAAGATACAGGAAGCTCCTATAATTCACCCCTCCACTTT. Protein: CASSQDTGSSYNSPLHF. The J gene is TRBJ1-6, the V gene TRBV4-2; D perhaps matches TRBD1 (5 bases). V lost 0 bases to trimming and J lost 0 bases, with 9 bases between them. Germline V gives CDR1 LGHNA, CDR2 YNFKEQ. The CDR3 is 17 amino acids.

This clone has just one count. The chain joins TRBV27 to TRBJ1-2; weak D call: TRBD1 (6 bases). This CDR3 comprises 12 residues. V dropped 2 bases and J dropped 7 bases, with 8 bases sitting between them. CDR1 and CDR2 (germline): MNHEY, SMNVEV (reference sequence). In nucleotides, the CDR3 is TGTGCCAGCAGTTTAGGGGGCCGTGGCTACACCTTC. As protein: CASSLGGRGYTF.

The chain combines TRBV19 with TRBJ2-1; 10 bases are shared with TRBD2. Germline-derived CDR1 and CDR2 are LNHDA and SQIVND (reference sequence). V lost 8 bases, J lost 5 bases, and 6 bases stayed unmatched. This CDR3 is built from 14 residues. The CDR3 sequence: CASRTSGIHNEQFF. CDR3 nucleotide sequence: TGTGCCAGTCGGACTAGCGGAATTCACAATGAGCAGTTCTTC.

The chain has TRBV7-8 and TRBJ2-5; 7 bases map to TRBD2. The germline gives CDR1 SGHVS, CDR2 FQNEAQ. There are 17 residues in the CDR3. The V gene end was trimmed by 5 bases and the J gene end by 5 bases; junction bases not matched to a gene: 17. In DNA, the CDR3 is TGTGCCAGCAGCGCTTTTAGGTTCCGCGGGGGAGGGGAGACCCAGTACTTC. As protein: CASSAFRFRGGGETQYF.